Below are 12 T cell receptor beta chains sequenced from a single sample in a study of blood T cell repertoires in COVID-19. Assay used: immunoSEQ multiplex PCR; TCRdb lists only in-frame clones, some missing. The repertoire includes 200,000 to 250,000 clones, roughly 90% of them detected once, and 3.1% sits in the top ten. The sequencing sample was made of PBMCs or T cells enriched from blood (not recorded which). All receptors come from a woman aged 45-59 years in a cohort exposed to, infected with or recovered from COVID-19 (not recorded which).

This clone was observed a few times. The CDR3 loop is CSASERGGGYTF. The DNA of the CDR3 is TGCAGTGCTAGTGAAAGGGGTGGGGGCTACACCTTC. This sequence joins TRBV20-1 and TRBJ1-2, with a weak D call TRBD1 (5 bases). Germline V gives CDR1 DFQATT, CDR2 SNEGSKA (reference sequence). CDR3 length: 12 residues. V was pared by 3 bases and J by 8 bases, with 13 bases between.

This chain joins TRBV19 and TRBJ2-2, with TRBD1 as a possible D gene (5 bases). Trimming cost V 2 bases and J 4 bases, with 11 bases left between them. This CDR3 is 15 amino acids long. The germline gives CDR1 LNHDA, CDR2 SQIVND (reference sequence). The CDR3 coding sequence is TGTGCCAGTAGTATATCCAGGGCCGGCACCGGGGAGCTGTTTTTT. Protein product: CASSISRAGTGELFF.

This clone was counted only a few times. V usage is TRBV11-2 and J usage is TRBJ1-2; TRBD1 agrees at 7 bases. Germline V gene sequence: CDR1 SGHAT, CDR2 FQNNGV. Losses at the gene ends were 1 base for V and 8 bases for J; bases not matched to a gene: 13. The CDR3 has 16 residues. CDR3 residues: CASSLGSAGQTPGYTF. CDR3 DNA: TGTGCCAGCAGCTTAGGGTCGGCGGGACAGACCCCCGGCTACACCTTC.

This clone was observed once. The CDR3 sequence: CAAAGLDYNEQFF. The CDR3, as DNA: TGTGCCGCGGCGGGACTAGACTACAATGAGCAGTTCTTC. The chain employs TRBV10-3 and TRBJ2-1, with 8 bases fitting TRBD2. With 11 bases clipped from V and 3 bases from J, the junction kept 6 bases outside the gene matches. Germline CDR1 reads ENHRY; CDR2 reads SYGVKD. The CDR3 runs 13 residues.

Details on this clone: The same CDR3 can be traced to other DNA sequences in this sample. The chain has TRBV11-2 and TRBJ2-7, with 7 nucleotides matching TRBD1. V was pared by 1 base and J by 2 bases, with 2 bases of the junction left unmatched. The CDR3 contains 14 residues. The V gene's germline CDR1 is SGHAT and CDR2 FQNNGV. CDR3 nucleotides: TGTGCCAGCAGCTTAGGACAGGGAACCTACGAGCAGTACTTC. Translation gives CASSLGQGTYEQYF.

This chain joins TRBV28 and TRBJ1-2; possible D gene TRBD1, 6 bases. V lost 3 bases, J lost 5 bases, and 25 bases lay in between. Germline CDR1 is MDHEN and CDR2 is SYDVKM. CDR3 length equals 18 residues. CDR3 sequence: CASSFRVLWGPKGYGYTF. CDR3 nucleotide sequence: TGTGCCAGCAGTTTTAGGGTATTATGGGGGCCAAAAGGGTATGGCTACACCTTC.

The V gene is TRBV30, the J gene TRBJ1-5, with TRBD1 identical over 11 bases. V was pared by 1 base and J by 6 bases, with 2 bases of the junction left unmatched. This CDR3 contains 14 residues. The V gene's germline CDR1 is GTSNPN and CDR2 SVGIG (reference sequence). The CDR3, as DNA: TGTGCCTGGAGTGCCGGGACAGGGGGTCAGCCCCAGCATTTT. This gives the protein CAWSAGTGGQPQHF.

The CDR3 DNA is TGCGCCAGCAGCTGGGGGCCCGAGTCCTACGAGCAGTACTTC. Its protein product is CASSWGPESYEQYF. V gene TRBV5-1 combines with J gene TRBJ2-7; perhaps TRBD1 as D (6 bases). Germline V CDR1 and CDR2: SGHRS, YFSETQ. Trimming pared 3 bases from V and 1 base from J, leaving 11 bases between. This CDR3 region has 14 residues. The full variable domain, its missing parts supplied by reference TRBV5-1 and TRBJ2-7, is KAGVTQTPRYLIKTRGQQVTLSCSPISGHRSVSWYQQTPGQGLQFLFEYFSETQRNKGNFPGRFSGRQFSNSRSEMNVSTLELGDSALYLCASSWGPESYEQYFGPGTRLTVT.

The chain recombines TRBV5-1 with TRBJ2-5; TRBD1 matches 10 bases. Germline assignment: CDR1 SGHRS and CDR2 YFSETQ. J gave up 3 bases and V 1 base, and 3 bases lay outside the gene matches. The CDR3 is 15 residues long. The CDR3 nucleotides are TGCGCCAGCAGCTTGTCTGGGACAGGGGAAGAGACCCAGTACTTC. This translates into CASSLSGTGEETQYF.

The chain has TRBV19 and TRBJ1-3, with a weak D call TRBD1 (5 bases). The germline V and J ends were trimmed by 4 bases and 0 bases, with 10 bases remaining between them. This CDR3 contains 15 residues. The germline V gene has CDR1 LNHDA and CDR2 SQIVND (reference sequence). CDR3: CASSKGLNSGNTIYF. The CDR3 nucleotides read TGTGCCAGTAGTAAGGGACTTAACTCTGGAAACACCATATATTTT.

The rearrangement joins TRBV7-9 to TRBJ2-7; D gene ambiguous. The ends were cut back, 1 base at V and 0 bases at J, with 7 bases in the middle. The CDR3 sequence is 14 residues long. The germline gives CDR1 SEHNR, CDR2 FQNEAQ (reference sequence). The CDR3 is CASSLDISSYEQYF. CDR3 nucleotide sequence: TGTGCCAGCAGCTTAGACATAAGCTCCTACGAGCAGTACTTC.

The chain links TRBV9 to TRBJ2-2, with D maybe TRBD2 (6 bases). Germline loops: CDR1 SGDLS, CDR2 YYNGEE. This CDR3 has 17 amino acids. Trimming stripped 3 bases from V and 1 base from J, with 16 bases between. CDR3 amino acids: CASSAVAGKVNTGELFF. In nucleotides, the CDR3 is TGTGCCAGCAGCGCCGTGGCGGGGAAGGTGAACACCGGGGAGCTGTTTTTT.